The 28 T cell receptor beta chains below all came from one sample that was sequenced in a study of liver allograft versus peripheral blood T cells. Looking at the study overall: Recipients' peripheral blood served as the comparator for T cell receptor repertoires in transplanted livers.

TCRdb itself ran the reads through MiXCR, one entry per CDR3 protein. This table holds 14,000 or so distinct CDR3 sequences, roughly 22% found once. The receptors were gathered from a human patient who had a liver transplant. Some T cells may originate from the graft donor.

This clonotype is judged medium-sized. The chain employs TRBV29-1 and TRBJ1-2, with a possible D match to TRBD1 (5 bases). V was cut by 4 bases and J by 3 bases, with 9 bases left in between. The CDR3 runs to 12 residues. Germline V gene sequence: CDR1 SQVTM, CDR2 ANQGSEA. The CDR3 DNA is TGCAGCGTTGGGGGGGGACACTATGGCTACACCTTC. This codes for CSVGGGHYGYTF.

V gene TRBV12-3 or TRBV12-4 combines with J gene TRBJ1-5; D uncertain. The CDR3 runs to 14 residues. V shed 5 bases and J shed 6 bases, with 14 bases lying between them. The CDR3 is CASSRTESLQPQHF. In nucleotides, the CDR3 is TGTGCCAGCAGTCGTACAGAAAGCCTTCAGCCCCAGCATTTT.

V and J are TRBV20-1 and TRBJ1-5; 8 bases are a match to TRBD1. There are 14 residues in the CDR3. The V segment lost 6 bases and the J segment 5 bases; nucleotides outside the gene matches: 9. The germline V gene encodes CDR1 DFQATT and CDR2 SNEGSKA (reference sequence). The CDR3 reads CSAQDRDPHQPQHF. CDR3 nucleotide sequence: TGCAGTGCGCAGGACAGGGACCCGCATCAGCCCCAGCATTTT.

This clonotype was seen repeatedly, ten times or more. For the CDR3, the DNA is TGTGCCAGCTCGACACAGGGGAGTAATTCACCCCTCCACTTT. Translating it yields CASSTQGSNSPLHF. This rearrangement joins TRBV7-2 to TRBJ1-6, with 7 bases matching TRBD1. CDR3 length: 14 amino acids. J was trimmed by 6 bases and V by 8 bases; bases with no gene match: 7. Germline V gene lookup returns CDR1 SGHTA and CDR2 FQGNSA. Complete variable domain (other parts from reference TRBV7-2 and TRBJ1-6): GAGVSQSPSNKVTEKGKDVELRCDPISGHTALYWYRQSLGQGLEFLIYFQGNSAPDKSGLPSDRFSAERTGGSVSTLTIQRTQQEDSAVYLCASSTQGSNSPLHFGNGTRLTVT.

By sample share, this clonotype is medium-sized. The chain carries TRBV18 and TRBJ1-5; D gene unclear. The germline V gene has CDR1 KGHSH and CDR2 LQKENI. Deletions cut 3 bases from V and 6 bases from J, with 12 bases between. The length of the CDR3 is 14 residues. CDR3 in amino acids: CASSPKPPGQPQHF. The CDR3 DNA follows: TGTGCCAGCTCACCGAAGCCCCCCGGTCAGCCCCAGCATTTT. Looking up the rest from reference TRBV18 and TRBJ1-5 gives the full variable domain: NAGVMQNPRHLVRRRGQEARLRCSPMKGHSHVYWYRQLPEEGLKFMVYLQKENIIDESGMPKERFSAEFPKEGPSILRIQQVVRGDSAAYFCASSPKPPGQPQHFGDGTRLSIL.

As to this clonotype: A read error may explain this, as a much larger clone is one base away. DNA for the CDR3: TGTGCCAGCGGTTACCACAATCAGCCCCAGCATTTT. It encodes CASGYHNQPQHF. The chain links TRBV6-6 to TRBJ1-5; D is undetermined. Germline CDR1 and CDR2: MNHNY and SVGAGI (reference sequence). The CDR3 length is 12 residues.

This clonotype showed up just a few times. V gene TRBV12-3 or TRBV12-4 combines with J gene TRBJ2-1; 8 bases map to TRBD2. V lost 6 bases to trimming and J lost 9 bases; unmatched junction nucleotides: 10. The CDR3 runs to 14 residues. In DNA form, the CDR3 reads TGTGCCAGCAGCCCAGACTGGCGGGAGGTTGAGCAGTTCTTC. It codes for CASSPDWREVEQFF.

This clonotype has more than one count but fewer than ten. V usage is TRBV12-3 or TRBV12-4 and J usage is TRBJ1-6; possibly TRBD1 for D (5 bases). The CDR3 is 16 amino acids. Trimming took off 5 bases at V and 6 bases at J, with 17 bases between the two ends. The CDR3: CASSASFRGLNSPLHF. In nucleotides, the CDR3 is TGTGCCAGCAGTGCCTCCTTTAGGGGCCTTAATTCACCCCTCCACTTT.

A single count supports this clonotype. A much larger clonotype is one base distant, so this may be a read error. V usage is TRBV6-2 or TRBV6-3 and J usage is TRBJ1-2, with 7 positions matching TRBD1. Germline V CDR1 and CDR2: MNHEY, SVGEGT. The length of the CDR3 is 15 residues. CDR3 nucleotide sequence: TGTGCCAGCAGTTCCCCGACAGGGTCTAACTATGGCTACGCCTTC. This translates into CASSSPTGSNYGYAF.

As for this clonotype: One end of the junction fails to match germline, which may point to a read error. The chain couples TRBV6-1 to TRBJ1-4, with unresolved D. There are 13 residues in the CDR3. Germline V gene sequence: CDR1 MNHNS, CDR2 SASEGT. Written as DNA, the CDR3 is TGTGCCAGCCGGGTAGACCTTAATGAAAACCTGTTTTTT. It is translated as CASRVDLNENLFF.

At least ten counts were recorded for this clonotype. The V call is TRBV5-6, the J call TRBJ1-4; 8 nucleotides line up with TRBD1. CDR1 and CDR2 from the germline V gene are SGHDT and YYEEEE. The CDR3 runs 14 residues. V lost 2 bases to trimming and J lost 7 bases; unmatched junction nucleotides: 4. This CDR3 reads CASSFDRGGEKLFF. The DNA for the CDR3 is TGTGCCAGCAGCTTCGACAGGGGCGGTGAAAAACTGTTTTTT. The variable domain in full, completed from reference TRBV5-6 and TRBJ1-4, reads DAGVTQSPTHLIKTRGQQVTLRCSPKSGHDTVSWYQQALGQGPQFIFQYYEEEERQRGNFPDRFSGHQFPNYSSELNVNALLLGDSALYLCASSFDRGGEKLFFGSGTQLSVL.

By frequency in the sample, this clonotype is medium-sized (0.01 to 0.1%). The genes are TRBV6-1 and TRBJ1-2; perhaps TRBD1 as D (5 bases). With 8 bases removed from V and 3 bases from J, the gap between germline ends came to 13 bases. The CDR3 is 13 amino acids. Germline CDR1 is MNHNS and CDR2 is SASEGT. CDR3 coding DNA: TGTGCCAGCGAGCTCGACAGCCACTATGGCTACACCTTC. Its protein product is CASELDSHYGYTF.

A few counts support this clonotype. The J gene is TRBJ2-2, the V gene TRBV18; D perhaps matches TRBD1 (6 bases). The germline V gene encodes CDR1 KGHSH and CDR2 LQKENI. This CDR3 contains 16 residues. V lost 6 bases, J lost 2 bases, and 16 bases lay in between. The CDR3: CASSPTTGTNTGELFF. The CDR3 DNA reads TGTGCCAGCTCCCCGACCACAGGGACCAACACCGGGGAGCTGTTTTTT.

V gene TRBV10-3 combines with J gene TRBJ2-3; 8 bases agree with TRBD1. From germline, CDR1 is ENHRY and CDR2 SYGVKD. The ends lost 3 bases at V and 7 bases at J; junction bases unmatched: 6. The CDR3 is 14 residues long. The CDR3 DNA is TGTGCCATCAGTGACAGGGGGCAAGGAAATACGCAGTATTTT. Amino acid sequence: CAISDRGQGNTQYF.

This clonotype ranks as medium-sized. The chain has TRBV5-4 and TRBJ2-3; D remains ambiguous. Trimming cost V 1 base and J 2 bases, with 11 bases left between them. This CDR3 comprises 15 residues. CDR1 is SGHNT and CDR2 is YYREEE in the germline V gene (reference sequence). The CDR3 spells CASSLKVGTTDTQYF. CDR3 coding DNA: TGTGCCAGCAGCTTGAAAGTGGGAACCACAGATACGCAGTATTTT.

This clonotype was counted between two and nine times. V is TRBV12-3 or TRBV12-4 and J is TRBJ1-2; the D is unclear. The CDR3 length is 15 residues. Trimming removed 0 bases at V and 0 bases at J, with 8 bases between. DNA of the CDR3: TGTGCCAGCAGTTTAGCAGACACCTCTAACTATGGCTACACCTTC. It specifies CASSLADTSNYGYTF.

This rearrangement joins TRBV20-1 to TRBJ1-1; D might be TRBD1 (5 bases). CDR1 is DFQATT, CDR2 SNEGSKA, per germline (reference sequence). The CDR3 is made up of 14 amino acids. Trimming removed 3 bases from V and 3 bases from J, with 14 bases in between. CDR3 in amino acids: CSARKGSPYTEAFF. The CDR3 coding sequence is TGCAGTGCTAGGAAGGGGAGTCCCTACACTGAAGCTTTCTTT.

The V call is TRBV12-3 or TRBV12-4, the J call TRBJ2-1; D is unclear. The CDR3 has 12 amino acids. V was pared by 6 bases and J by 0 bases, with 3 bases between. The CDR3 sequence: CASSRSYNEQFF. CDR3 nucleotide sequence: TGTGCCAGCAGCCGCTCCTACAATGAGCAGTTCTTC.

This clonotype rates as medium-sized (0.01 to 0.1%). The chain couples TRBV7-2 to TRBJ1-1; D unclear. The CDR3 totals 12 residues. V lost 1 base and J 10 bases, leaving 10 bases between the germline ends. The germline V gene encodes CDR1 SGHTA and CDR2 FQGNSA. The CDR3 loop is CASSLGPWGAFF. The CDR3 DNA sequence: TGTGCCAGCAGCTTAGGGCCTTGGGGAGCTTTCTTT.

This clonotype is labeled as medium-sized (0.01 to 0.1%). In DNA, the CDR3 is TGTGCCAGCAGTTCGAACCCGACAGGGGCTACTAACTATGGCTACACCTTC. This translates into CASSSNPTGATNYGYTF. The chain couples TRBV6-6 to TRBJ1-2, with TRBD1 matching over 8 bases. Germline V CDR1 and CDR2: MNHNY, SVGAGI (reference sequence). J lost 0 bases, V lost 4 bases, and 10 bases had no gene match. The CDR3 length is 17 residues.

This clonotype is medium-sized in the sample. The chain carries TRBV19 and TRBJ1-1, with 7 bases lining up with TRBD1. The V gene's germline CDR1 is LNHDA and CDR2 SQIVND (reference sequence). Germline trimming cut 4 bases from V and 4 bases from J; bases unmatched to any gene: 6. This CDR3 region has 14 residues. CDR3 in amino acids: CASSRVGGITEAFF. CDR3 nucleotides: TGTGCCAGTAGTAGAGTAGGGGGCATCACTGAAGCTTTCTTT.

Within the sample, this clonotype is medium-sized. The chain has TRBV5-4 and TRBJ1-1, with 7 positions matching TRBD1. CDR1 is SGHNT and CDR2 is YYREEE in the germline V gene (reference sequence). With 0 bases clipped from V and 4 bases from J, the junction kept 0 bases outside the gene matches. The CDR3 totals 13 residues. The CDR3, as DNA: TGTGCCAGCAGCTTGGACAGGGGCACTGAAGCTTTCTTT. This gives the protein CASSLDRGTEAFF.

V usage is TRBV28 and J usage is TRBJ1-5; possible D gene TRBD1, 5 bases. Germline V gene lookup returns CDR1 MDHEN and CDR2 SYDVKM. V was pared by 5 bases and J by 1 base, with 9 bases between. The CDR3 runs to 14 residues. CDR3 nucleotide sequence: TGTGCCAGCAGTCAGGGAGGGAGCAATCAGCCCCAGCATTTT. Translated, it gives CASSQGGSNQPQHF.

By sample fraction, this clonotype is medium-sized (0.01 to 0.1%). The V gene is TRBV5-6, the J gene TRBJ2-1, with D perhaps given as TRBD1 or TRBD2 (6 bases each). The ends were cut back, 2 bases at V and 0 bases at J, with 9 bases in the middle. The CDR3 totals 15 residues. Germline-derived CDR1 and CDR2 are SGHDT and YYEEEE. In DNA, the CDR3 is TGTGCCAGCAGCTTAGGGGGGAACTCCTACAATGAGCAGTTCTTC. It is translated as CASSLGGNSYNEQFF.

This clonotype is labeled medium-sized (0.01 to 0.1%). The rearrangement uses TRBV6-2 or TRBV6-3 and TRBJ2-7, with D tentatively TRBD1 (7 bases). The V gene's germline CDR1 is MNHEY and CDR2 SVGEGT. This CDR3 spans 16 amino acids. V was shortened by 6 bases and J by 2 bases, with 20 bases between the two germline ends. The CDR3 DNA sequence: TGTGCCAGCAGCTCAACGGAGGGGGCCGTCACCTACGAGCAGTACTTC. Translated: CASSSTEGAVTYEQYF.

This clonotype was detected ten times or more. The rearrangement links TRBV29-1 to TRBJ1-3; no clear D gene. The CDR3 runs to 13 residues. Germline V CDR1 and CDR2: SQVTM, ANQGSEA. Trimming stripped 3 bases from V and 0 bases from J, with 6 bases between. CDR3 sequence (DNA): TGCAGCGTTGATCGATACTCTGGAAACACCATATATTTT. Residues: CSVDRYSGNTIYF.

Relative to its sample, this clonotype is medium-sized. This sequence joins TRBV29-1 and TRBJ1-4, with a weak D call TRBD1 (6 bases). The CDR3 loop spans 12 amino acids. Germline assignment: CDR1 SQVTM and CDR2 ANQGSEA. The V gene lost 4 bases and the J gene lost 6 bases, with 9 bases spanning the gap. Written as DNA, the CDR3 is TGCAGCGTTGGGACAGTACATGAAAAACTGTTTTTT. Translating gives CSVGTVHEKLFF.

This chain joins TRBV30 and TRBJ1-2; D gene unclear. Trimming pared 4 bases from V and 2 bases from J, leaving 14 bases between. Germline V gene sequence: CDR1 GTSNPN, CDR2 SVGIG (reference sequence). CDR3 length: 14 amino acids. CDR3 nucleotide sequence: TGTGCCTGGAAATTGCAGAATTGGAACTATGGCTACACCTTC. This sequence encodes CAWKLQNWNYGYTF.